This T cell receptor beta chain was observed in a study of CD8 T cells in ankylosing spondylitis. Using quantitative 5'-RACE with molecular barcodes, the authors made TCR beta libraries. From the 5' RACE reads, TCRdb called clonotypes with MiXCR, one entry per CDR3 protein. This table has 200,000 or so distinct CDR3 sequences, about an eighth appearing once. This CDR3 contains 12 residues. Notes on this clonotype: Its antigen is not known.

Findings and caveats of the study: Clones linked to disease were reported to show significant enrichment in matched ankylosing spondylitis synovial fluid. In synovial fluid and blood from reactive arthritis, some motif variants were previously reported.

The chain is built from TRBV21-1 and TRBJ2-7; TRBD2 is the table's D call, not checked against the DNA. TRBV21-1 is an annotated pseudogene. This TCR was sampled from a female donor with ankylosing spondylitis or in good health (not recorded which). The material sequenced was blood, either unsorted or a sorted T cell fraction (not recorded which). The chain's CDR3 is CASSGPEDEQYF. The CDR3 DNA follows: TGTGCCAGCAGCGGGCCGGAAGACGAGCAGTACTTC.